This TCR beta chain was captured by sequencing in a study of T cell responses to AZD1222 COVID-19 vaccine. Study results and limitations: Repertoire sampling occurred only after the peak T cell response. Spike-specific TCRs gained breadth and depth after people received two AZD1222 doses. The study reported that nearly half of spike-specific TCRs target unmutated variant regions.

About this clone: Its antigen is as yet unknown.

There are 11 residues in the CDR3. With 6 bases removed from V and 7 bases from J, the gap between germline ends came to 10 bases. Germline V lookup: CDR1 SGHRS, CDR2 YFSETQ. Using immunoSEQ multiplex PCR, the repertoire was profiled, and TCRdb retains in-frame clones only, with some absent. Among 95,000 to 150,000 clones, around 86% were seen once, and the ten largest hold roughly 1.1%. The specimen was peripheral blood, collected on day 0 of AZD1222 vaccination. The receptor's source is an adult in good health. The chain recombines TRBV5-1 with TRBJ1-1; D call uncertain. The CDR3 here is CASTIGGEAFF. CDR3 DNA sequence: TGCGCCAGCACGATCGGAGGTGAAGCTTTCTTT.